A selection of T cell receptor beta chains follows, all from one sample in a study of blood T cell repertoires in COVID-19. Sequenced by immunoSEQ multiplex PCR; TCRdb stores in-frame clones only, minus some. The table shows under 300,000 clones, with more than 75% occurring only once. Material: PBMCs or T cells enriched from blood (not recorded which). The origin of the receptors is a woman aged 55-70 years in a cohort exposed to, infected with or recovered from COVID-19 (not recorded which). The CDR3 runs from the conserved cysteine through the conserved F or W. A D gene is named only where the DNA matches it firmly. The size entry is marked missing in some rows and otherwise reads once, few, many or a size class.

D: -; V: TRBV12-3/TRBV12-4; J: TRBJ1-5; size: -; CDR3: CASSHNREQPQHF; DNA: TGTGCCAGCAGTCACAACAGGGAGCAGCCCCAGCATTTT
D: TRBD1; V: TRBV2; J: TRBJ1-5; size: -; CDR3: CASSSQGINQPQHF; DNA: TGTGCCAGCAGTTCACAGGGGATCAATCAGCCCCAGCATTTT
D: -; V: TRBV7-3; J: TRBJ2-7; size: -; CDR3: CASSLYHSSYEQYF; DNA: TGTGCCAGCAGCTTATATCACAGCTCCTACGAGCAGTACTTC
D: -; V: TRBV3-1/TRBV3-2; J: TRBJ2-1; size: -; CDR3: CASSQAVSLLFF; DNA: TGTGCCAGCAGCCAAGCAGTCTCTTTGTTGTTCTTC
D: TRBD1; V: TRBV7-2; J: TRBJ2-3; size: few; CDR3: CASSTSKVRGRADTQYF; DNA: TGTGCCAGCAGCACCAGTAAGGTCAGGGGGCGCGCAGATACGCAGTATTTT
D: -; V: TRBV5-4; J: TRBJ2-5; size: -; CDR3: CASSLEGGLQETQYF; DNA: TGTGCCAGCAGCTTGGAGGGAGGACTTCAAGAGACCCAGTACTTC
D: -; V: TRBV28; J: TRBJ1-5; size: -; CDR3: CASSRGNQPQHF; DNA: TGTGCCAGCAGTCGAGGGAATCAGCCCCAGCATTTT
D: TRBD1; V: TRBV7-9; J: TRBJ2-2; size: once; CDR3: CAATPGTGGTGELFF; DNA: TGTGCCGCCACCCCCGGCACAGGGGGAACCGGGGAGCTGTTTTTT
D: TRBD1; V: TRBV5-4; J: TRBJ2-7; size: -; CDR3: CASSQGTGDYYEQYF; DNA: TGTGCCAGCAGCCAAGGGACAGGTGATTACTACGAGCAGTACTTC
D: -; V: TRBV10-2; J: TRBJ2-7; size: -; CDR3: CASSPGTSGPIF; DNA: TGCGCCAGCAGCCCCGGGACATCGGGTCCGATCTTC
D: TRBD1; V: TRBV29-1; J: TRBJ1-1; size: -; CDR3: CSVGVGGRGTEAFF; DNA: TGCAGCGTTGGAGTAGGGGGCAGAGGCACTGAAGCTTTCTTT
D: -; V: TRBV19; J: TRBJ1-1; size: -; CDR3: CASSNRGGAEAFF; DNA: TGTGCCAGTAGTAATCGGGGTGGCGCTGAAGCTTTCTTT